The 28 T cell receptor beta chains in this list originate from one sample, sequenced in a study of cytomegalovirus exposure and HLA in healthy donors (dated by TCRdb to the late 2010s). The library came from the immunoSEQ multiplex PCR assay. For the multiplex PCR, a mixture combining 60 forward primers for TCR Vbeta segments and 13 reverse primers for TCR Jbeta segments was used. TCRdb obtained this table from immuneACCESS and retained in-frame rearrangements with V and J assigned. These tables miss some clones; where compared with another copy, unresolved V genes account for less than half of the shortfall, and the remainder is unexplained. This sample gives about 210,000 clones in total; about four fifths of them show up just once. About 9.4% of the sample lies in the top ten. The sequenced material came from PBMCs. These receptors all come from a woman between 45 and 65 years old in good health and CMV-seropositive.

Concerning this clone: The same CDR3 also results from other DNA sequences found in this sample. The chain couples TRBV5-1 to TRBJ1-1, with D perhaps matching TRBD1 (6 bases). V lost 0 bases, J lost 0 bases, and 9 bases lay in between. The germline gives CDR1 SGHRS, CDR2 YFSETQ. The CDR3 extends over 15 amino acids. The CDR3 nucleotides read TGCGCCAGCAGCTTGGAAGGGACAATGAACACTGAAGCTTTCTTT. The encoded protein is CASSLEGTMNTEAFF.

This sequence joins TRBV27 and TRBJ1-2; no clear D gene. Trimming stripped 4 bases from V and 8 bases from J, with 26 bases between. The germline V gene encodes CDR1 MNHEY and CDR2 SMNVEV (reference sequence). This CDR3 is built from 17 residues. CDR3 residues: CASSSGRLGTPSEGYTF. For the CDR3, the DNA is TGTGCCAGCAGTTCAGGTCGCCTTGGCACCCCTAGCGAGGGCTACACCTTC.

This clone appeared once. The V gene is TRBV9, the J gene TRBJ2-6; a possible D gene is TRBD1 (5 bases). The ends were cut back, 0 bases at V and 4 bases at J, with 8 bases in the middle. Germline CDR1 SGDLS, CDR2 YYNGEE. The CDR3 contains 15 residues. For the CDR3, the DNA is TGTGCCAGCAGCGTAGAAGGGGCCGGGGCCAACGTCCTGACTTTC. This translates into CASSVEGAGANVLTF.

Here the CDR3 reads CASSLTDYAGELFF. The CDR3 bases are TGTGCCAGCAGCTTAACGGACTACGCCGGGGAGCTGTTTTTT. The rearrangement joins TRBV7-2 to TRBJ2-2, with D perhaps matching TRBD2 (6 bases). The CDR3 runs to 14 residues. Between the trimmed V and J ends, which lost 2 bases and 6 bases, there was a span of 10 bases. Germline lookup yields CDR1 SGHTA and CDR2 FQGNSA.

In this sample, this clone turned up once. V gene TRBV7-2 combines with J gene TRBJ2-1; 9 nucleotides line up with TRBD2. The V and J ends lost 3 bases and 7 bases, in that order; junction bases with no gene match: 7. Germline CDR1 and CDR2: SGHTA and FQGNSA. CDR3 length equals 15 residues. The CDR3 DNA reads TGTGCCAGCAGCTTCTCGCGGGGGGGCCAGAATGAGCAGTTCTTC. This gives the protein CASSFSRGGQNEQFF.

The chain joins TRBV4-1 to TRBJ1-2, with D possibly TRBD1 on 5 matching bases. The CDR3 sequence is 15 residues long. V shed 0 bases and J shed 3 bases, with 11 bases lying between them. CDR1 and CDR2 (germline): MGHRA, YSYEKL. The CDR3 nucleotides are TGCGCCAGCAGCCAAGAACCCGGGGGGGACTATGGCTACACCTTC. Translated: CASSQEPGGDYGYTF.

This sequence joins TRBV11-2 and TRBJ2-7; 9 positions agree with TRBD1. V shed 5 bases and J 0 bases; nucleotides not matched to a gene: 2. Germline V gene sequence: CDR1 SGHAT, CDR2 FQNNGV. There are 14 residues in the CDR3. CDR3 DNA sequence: TGTGCCAGCAGCCGGGACAGGGCCTCCTACGAGCAGTACTTC. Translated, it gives CASSRDRASYEQYF.

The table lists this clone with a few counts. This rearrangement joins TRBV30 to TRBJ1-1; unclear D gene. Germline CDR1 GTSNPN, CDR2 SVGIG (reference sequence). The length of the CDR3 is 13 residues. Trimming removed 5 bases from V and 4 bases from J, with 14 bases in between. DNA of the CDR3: TGTGCCTGGGGTCGGGATGGCGGCACTGAAGCTTTCTTT. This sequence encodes CAWGRDGGTEAFF.

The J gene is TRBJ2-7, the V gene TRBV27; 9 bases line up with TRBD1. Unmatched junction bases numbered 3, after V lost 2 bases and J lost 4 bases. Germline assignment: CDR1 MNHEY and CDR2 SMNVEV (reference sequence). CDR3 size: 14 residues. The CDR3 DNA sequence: TGTGCCAGCAGTTTAACAGGGGGCTTTTACGAGCAGTACTTC. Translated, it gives CASSLTGGFYEQYF.

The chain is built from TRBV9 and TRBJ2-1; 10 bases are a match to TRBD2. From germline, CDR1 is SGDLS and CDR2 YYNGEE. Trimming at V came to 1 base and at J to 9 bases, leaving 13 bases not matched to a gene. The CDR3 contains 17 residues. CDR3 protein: CASSVQLSGGTAGEQFF. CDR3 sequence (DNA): TGTGCCAGCAGCGTACAGCTTAGCGGGGGGACGGCGGGTGAGCAGTTCTTC. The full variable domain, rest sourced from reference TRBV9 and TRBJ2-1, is DSGVTQTPKHLITATGQRVTLRCSPRSGDLSVYWYQQSLDQGLQFLIQYYNGEERAKGNILERFSAQQFPDLHSELNLSSLELGDSALYFCASSVQLSGGTAGEQFFGPGTRLTVL.

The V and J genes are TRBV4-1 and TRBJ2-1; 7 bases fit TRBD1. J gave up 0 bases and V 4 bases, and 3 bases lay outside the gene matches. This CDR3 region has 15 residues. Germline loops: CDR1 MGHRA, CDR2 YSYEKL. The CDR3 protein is CASSPRGSSYNEQFF. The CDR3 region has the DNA TGCGCCAGCAGCCCCAGGGGGAGCTCCTACAATGAGCAGTTCTTC.

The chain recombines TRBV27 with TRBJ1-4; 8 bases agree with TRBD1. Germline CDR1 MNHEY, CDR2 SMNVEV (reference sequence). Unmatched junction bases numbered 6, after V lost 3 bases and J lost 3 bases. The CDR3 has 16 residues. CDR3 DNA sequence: TGTGCCAGCAGTTTGGACAGGGCCTCGGCTAATGAAAAACTGTTTTTT. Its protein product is CASSLDRASANEKLFF.

CDR3 region: CASSLAGQAGNEQFF. In DNA, the CDR3 is TGCGCCAGCAGCTTAGCGGGACAGGCCGGGAATGAGCAGTTCTTC. The gene calls are TRBV5-1 and TRBJ2-1; D may be TRBD1 (8 bases). Germline loops: CDR1 SGHRS, CDR2 YFSETQ. The CDR3 loop spans 15 amino acids. The V end was cut by 2 bases, the J end by 7 bases, with 16 bases between.

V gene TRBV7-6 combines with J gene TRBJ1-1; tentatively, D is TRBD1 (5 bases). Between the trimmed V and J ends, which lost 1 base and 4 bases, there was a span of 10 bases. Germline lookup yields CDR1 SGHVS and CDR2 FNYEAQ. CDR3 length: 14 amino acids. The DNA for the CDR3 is TGTGCCAGCAGCTTAGACACAGGTTTCACTGAAGCTTTCTTT. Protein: CASSLDTGFTEAFF.

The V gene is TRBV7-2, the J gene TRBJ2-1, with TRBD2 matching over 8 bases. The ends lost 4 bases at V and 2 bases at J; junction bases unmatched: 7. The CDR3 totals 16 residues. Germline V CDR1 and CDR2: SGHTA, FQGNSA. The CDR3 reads CASSSTSVEPYNEQFF. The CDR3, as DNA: TGTGCCAGCAGCTCGACTAGCGTTGAACCCTACAATGAGCAGTTCTTC.

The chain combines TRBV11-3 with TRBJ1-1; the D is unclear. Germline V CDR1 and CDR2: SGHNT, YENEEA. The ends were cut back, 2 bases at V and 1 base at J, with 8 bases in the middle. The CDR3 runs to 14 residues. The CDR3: CASSLHSQNTEAFF. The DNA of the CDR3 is TGTGCCAGCAGCTTACACAGCCAGAACACTGAAGCTTTCTTT.

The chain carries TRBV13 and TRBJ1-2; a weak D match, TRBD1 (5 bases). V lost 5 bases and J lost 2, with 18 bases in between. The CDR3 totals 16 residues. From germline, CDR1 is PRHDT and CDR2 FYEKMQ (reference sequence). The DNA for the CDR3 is TGTGCCAGCAGCCGCAGAACAGGTCCCGGCAACTATGGCTACACCTTC. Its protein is CASSRRTGPGNYGYTF.

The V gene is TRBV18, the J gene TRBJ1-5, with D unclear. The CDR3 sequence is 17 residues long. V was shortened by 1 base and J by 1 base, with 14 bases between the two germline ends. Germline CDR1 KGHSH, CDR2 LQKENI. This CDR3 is CASSPQAVRASNQPQHF. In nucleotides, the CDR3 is TGTGCCAGCTCACCACAAGCGGTTAGGGCGAGCAATCAGCCCCAGCATTTT.

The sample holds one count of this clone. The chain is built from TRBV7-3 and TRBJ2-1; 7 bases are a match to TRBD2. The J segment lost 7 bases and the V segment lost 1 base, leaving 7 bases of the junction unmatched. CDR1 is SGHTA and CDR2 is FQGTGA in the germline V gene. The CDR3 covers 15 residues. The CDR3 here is CASSLNGLGGNEQFF. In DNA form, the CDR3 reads TGTGCCAGCAGCTTAAACGGATTGGGGGGGAATGAGCAGTTCTTC.

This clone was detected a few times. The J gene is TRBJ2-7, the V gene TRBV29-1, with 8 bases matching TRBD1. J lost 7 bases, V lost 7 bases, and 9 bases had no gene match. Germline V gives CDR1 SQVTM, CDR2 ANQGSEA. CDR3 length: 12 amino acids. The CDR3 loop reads CSAGQGRREQYF. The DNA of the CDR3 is TGCAGCGCCGGACAGGGAAGGCGAGAGCAGTACTTC.

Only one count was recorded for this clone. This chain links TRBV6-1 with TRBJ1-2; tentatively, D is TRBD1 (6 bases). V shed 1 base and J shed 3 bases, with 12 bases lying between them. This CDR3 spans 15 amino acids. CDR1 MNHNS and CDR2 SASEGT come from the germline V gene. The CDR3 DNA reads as TGTGCCAGCAGTGAAGGATACCCAGGGGACTATGGCTACACCTTC. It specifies CASSEGYPGDYGYTF.

CDR3 DNA sequence: TGTGCCAGCAGGGGGGGGCGGGACTACCAAGAGACCCAGTACTTC. It specifies CASRGGRDYQETQYF. The chain uses TRBV28 and TRBJ2-5, with D tentatively TRBD2 (7 bases). CDR3 length equals 15 residues. V was clipped by 6 bases and J by 0 bases, with 14 bases between them. Germline V gene sequence: CDR1 MDHEN, CDR2 SYDVKM.

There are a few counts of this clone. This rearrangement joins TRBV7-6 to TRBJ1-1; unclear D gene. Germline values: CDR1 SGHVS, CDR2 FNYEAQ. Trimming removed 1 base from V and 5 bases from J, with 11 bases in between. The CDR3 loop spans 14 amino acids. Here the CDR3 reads CASSLGAGGTEAFF. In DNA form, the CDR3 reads TGTGCCAGCAGCTTAGGAGCCGGCGGGACTGAAGCTTTCTTT.

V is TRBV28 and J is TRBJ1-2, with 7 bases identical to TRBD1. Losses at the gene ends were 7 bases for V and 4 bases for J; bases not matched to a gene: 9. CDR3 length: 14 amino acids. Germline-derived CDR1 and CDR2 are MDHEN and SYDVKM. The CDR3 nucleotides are TGTGCCAGCACCTCGGGACAGACCATCTATGGCTACACCTTC. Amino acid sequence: CASTSGQTIYGYTF.

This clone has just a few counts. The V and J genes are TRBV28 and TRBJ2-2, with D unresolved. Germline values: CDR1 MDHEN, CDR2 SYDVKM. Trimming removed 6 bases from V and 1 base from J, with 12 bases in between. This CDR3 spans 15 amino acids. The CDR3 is CASRMSPGNTGELFF. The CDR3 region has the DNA TGTGCCAGCAGGATGTCACCAGGGAACACCGGGGAGCTGTTTTTT.

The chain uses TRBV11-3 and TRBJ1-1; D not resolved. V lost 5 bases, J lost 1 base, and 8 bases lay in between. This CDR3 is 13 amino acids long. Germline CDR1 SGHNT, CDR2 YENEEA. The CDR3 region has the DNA TGTGCCAGCAGCCTAACGCAGAACACTGAAGCTTTCTTT. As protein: CASSLTQNTEAFF.

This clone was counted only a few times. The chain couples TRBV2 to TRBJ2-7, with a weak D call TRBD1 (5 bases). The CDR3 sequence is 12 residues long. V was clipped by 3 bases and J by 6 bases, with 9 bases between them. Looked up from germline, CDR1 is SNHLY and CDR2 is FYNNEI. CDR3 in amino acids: CASSDRVSEQYF. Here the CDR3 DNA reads TGTGCCAGCAGTGACAGGGTATCCGAGCAGTACTTC.

The CDR3 sequence: CASSGQGIYGYTF. CDR3 coding DNA: TGCGCCAGCAGCGGACAGGGGATCTATGGCTACACCTTC. The rearrangement links TRBV10-2 to TRBJ1-2; 9 bases agree with TRBD1. The junction had 3 bases not matched to a gene; V was cut back by 6 bases and J by 4 bases. The germline gives CDR1 WSHSY, CDR2 SAAADI. The CDR3 is 13 amino acids.